This T cell receptor (beta chain) was sequenced during a study of technical replicates of blood from several donors. Germline V lookup: CDR1 LNHDA, CDR2 SQIVND (reference sequence). CDR3 size: 19 residues. V lost 5 bases and J lost 0; bases outside the gene matches: 15. The data were produced by immunoSEQ multiplex PCR, yet TCRdb's version contains in-frame clones alone and is incomplete. The sample holds around 84,000 clones, about 92% seen once. The source of this sequence is a human donor in good health. The chain has TRBV19 and TRBJ1-5; 8 bases align to TRBD1. Sequencing was performed on T cells isolated from PBMCs. The DNA of the CDR3 is TGTGCCAGTAGTTCATACCGGGACAGGCCTTATGATAGCAATCAGCCCCAGCATTTT. It is translated as CASSSYRDRPYDSNQPQHF.